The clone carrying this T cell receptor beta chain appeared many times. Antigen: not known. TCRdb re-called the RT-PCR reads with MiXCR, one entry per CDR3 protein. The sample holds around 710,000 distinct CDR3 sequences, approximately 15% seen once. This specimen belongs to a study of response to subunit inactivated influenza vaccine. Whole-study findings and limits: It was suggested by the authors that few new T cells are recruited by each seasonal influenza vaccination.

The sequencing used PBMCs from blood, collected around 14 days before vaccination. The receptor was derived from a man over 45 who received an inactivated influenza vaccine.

The CDR3 reads CSGGQGYTEAFF. The CDR3 nucleotides are TGCAGCGGGGGACAGGGTTACACTGAAGCTTTCTTT. The genes are TRBV29-1 and TRBJ1-1, with 9 bases matching TRBD1. Germline CDR1 SQVTM, CDR2 ANQGSEA. The V gene end was trimmed by 7 bases and the J gene end by 3 bases; junction bases not matched to a gene: 3. The CDR3 spans 12 residues.